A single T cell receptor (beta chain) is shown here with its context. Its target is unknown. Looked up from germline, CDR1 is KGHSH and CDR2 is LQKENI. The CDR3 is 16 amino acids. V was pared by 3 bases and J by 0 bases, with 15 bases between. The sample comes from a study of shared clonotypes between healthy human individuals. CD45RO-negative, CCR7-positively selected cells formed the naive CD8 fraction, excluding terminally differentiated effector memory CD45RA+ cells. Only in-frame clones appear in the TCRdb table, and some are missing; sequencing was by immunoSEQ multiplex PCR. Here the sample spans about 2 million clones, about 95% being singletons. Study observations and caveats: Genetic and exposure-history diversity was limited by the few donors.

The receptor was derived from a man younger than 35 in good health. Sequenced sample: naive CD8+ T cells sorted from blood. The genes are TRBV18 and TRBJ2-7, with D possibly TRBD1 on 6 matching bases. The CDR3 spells CASSPNPGVGSYEQYF. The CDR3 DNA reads TGTGCCAGCTCACCTAACCCAGGGGTAGGCTCCTACGAGCAGTACTTC. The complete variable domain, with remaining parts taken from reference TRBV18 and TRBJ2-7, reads NAGVMQNPRHLVRRRGQEARLRCSPMKGHSHVYWYRQLPEEGLKFMVYLQKENIIDESGMPKERFSAEFPKEGPSILRIQQVVRGDSAAYFCASSPNPGVGSYEQYFGPGTRLTVT.